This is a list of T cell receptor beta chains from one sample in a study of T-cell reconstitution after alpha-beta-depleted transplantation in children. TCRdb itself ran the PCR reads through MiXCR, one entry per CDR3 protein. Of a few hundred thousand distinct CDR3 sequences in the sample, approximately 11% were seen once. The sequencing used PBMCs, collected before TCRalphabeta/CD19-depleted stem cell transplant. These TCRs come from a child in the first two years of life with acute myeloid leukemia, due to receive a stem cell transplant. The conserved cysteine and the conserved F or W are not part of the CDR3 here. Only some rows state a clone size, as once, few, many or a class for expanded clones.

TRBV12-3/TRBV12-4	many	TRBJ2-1	ASRPSTSPYNEQF
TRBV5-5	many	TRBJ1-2	ASSLVEGWNGYT
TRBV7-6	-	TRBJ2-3	ASSLDTSTDTQY
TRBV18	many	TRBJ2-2	ASSPIEPRDTGELF
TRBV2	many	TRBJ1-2	ASSASAGDYGYT
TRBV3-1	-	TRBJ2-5	ALSKVETQY
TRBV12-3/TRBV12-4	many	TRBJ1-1	ASSSQGGGTEAF
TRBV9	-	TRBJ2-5	ASSVGGTGIETQY
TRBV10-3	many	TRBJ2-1	AISESRSGGAEQF
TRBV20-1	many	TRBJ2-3	SARVGAVTDTQY
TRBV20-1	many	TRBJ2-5	SARGSSRNQETQY
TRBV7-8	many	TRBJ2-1	ASEGLAGGYNEQF
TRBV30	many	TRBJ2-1	AWSRDSSYNEQF
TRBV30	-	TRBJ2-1	AWSVYAGVNEQF
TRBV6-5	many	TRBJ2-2	ASSYAGLAPTGELF
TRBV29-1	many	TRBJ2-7	SVGTSEQY
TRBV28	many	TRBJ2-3	ASSFQIALTDTQY
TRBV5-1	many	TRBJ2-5	ASSLTGTSGRGQETQY
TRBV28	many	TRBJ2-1	ASTLTSGGYNEQF
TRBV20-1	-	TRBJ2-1	SAMAASGGYNEQF
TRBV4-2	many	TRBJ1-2	ASSQVFRAVSHGYT
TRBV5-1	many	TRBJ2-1	ASREAGVYNEQF
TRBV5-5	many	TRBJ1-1	ASSWTGGIDTEAF
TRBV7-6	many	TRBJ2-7	ASSHNRAYEQY
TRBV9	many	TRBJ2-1	ASSSSSSSYNEQF
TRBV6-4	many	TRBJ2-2	ASSRQGTNTGELF
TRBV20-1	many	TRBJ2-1	SARDRIGGDYNEQF
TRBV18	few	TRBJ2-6	ASSLPLRVRANVLT
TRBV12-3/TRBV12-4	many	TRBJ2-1	ASRTSGYNEQF
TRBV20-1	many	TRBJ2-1	SASGGFNEQF
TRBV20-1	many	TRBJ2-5	SRGRREGPETQY
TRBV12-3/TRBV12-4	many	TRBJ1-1	ASSLQGNPEAF
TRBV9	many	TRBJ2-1	ASSVGPLLAGGGEQF
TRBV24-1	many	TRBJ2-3	ATSDRLAGDTQY
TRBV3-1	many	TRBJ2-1	ASSPELGLSYNEQF
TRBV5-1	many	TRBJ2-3	ASSLDDTQY
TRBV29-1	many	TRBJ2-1	SARQALSYNEQF
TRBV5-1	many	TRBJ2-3	ASRSTGDTQY
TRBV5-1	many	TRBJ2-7	ASSFGDRIVGYEQY
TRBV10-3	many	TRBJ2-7	AISESGSGNYEQY
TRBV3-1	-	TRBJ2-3	ASSQGKMDGYADTRY
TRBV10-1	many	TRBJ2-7	ASSEGPFYEQY
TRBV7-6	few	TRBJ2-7	ASSHRYSSYEQY
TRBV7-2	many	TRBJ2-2	ASSFVSLAPGELF
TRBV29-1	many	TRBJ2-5	SQGNQETQY
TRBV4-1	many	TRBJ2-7	ASSQLAGTSYVYEQY
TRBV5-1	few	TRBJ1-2	ASSIDNYGYT